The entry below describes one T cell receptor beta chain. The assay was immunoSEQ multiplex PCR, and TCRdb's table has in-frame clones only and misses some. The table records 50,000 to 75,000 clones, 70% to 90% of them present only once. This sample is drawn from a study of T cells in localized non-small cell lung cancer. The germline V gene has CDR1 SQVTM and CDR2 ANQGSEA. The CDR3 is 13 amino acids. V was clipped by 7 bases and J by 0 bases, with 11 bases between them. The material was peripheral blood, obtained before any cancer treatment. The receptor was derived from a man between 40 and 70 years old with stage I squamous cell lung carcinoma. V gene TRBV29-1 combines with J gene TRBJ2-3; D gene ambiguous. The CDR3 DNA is TGCAGCGGCATGGGGTCGAGCACAGATACGCAGTATTTT. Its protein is CSGMGSSTDTQYF.